Sequencing of this T cell receptor (beta chain) was carried out in a study of cytomegalovirus exposure and HLA in healthy donors. Study-wide findings and caveats: It was confirmed in vitro that three of the CMV-associated chains were specific for CMV antigens. Cytomegalovirus association was listed for 164 TCR beta chains. Within the data, a cluster of highly shared sequence variants was likely a sequencing artifact. Segments of the TCR beta V type were, in most cases, productive about 90% or about 30% of the time in an earlier analysis.

The CDR3 runs to 17 residues. About this clone: Its antigen is not identified.

PCR was performed using 60 Vbeta and 13 Jbeta primers. The method was immunoSEQ multiplex PCR; TCRdb's version includes in-frame clones alone and lacks a portion of them. This sample has about 180,000 clones, with approximately 82% found just once. J is TRBJ1-1 and V is TRBV21-1; TRBD1 reflects the table's D call only, with no check against the DNA. TRBV21-1 is shown as a pseudogene. This sequence originates from a girl aged 2 to 10 in good health and CMV-seropositive. Sequenced: PBMCs. The CDR3 loop is CASTSKERDRGNTEAFF. CDR3 in DNA: TGTGCCAGCACTTCCAAGGAACGGGACAGGGGTAACACTGAAGCTTTCTTT.